Listed here are 31 T cell receptor beta chains from one sample, sequenced in a study of blood T cell repertoires in COVID-19. Measured with immunoSEQ multiplex PCR; TCRdb has only the in-frame clones, and not every one. The sample yields 140,000 to 150,000 clones, roughly 79% seen once. Sequenced sample: peripheral blood. The receptors were gathered from a human donor with acute or convalescent COVID-19. The donor label of this sample is uncertain.

The chain carries TRBV5-5 and TRBJ2-7; 9 nucleotides line up with TRBD1. Germline loops: CDR1 SGHKS, CDR2 YYEKEE (reference sequence). CDR3 length: 14 amino acids. The V gene end was trimmed by 2 bases and the J gene end by 6 bases; junction bases not matched to a gene: 6. The CDR3 coding sequence is TGTGCCAGCAGCTTTCGACAGGGGGATAGCGAGCAGTACGTC. Its protein is CASSFRQGDSEQYV.

This clone was detected only a few times. The V and J genes are TRBV6-5 and TRBJ1-1; D is unresolved. The V end was cut by 6 bases, the J end by 8 bases, with 16 bases between. Germline CDR1 and CDR2: MNHEY and SVGAGI. This CDR3 contains 13 residues. CDR3 sequence reads: CASSPGPGREAFF. DNA of the CDR3: TGTGCCAGCAGCCCCGGGCCGGGGAGGGAAGCTTTCTTT.

This clone was seen only a few times. The chain is built from TRBV4-1 and TRBJ2-4; D gene uncertain. This CDR3 is 13 amino acids long. Trimming cost V 0 bases and J 9 bases, with 9 bases left between them. From germline, CDR1 is MGHRA and CDR2 YSYEKL. In nucleotides, the CDR3 is TGCGCCAGCAGCCAAGATAATGGCAGCATTCAGTACTTC. As protein: CASSQDNGSIQYF.

The chain is built from TRBV15 and TRBJ1-2; TRBD1 agrees at 7 bases. CDR1 LNHNV and CDR2 YYDKDF come from the germline V gene (reference sequence). The ends lost 4 bases at V and 4 bases at J; junction bases unmatched: 6. The CDR3 is 14 residues long. This CDR3 reads CATSKGAGVYGYTF. Here the CDR3 DNA reads TGTGCCACCAGCAAGGGGGCAGGGGTCTATGGCTACACCTTC.

The chain uses TRBV4-1 and TRBJ1-2, with TRBD1 identical over 7 bases. The J segment lost 5 bases and the V segment lost 0 bases, leaving 6 bases of the junction unmatched. This CDR3 spans 15 amino acids. CDR1 is MGHRA, CDR2 YSYEKL, per germline. As DNA, the CDR3 is TGCGCCAGCAGCCAAGATGGGACAGAACGGTATGGCTACACCTTC. This sequence encodes CASSQDGTERYGYTF.

The CDR3 DNA follows: TGTGCCAGTAGTCAACTAGCGAGGACCTACGAGCAGTACGTC. It specifies CASSQLARTYEQYV. The chain has TRBV19 and TRBJ2-7; 7 bases agree with TRBD2. V gave up 5 bases and J gave up 2 bases; unmatched junction bases: 6. From germline, CDR1 is LNHDA and CDR2 SQIVND (reference sequence). There are 14 residues in the CDR3.

The chain joins TRBV30 to TRBJ1-5; D perhaps matches TRBD1 (5 bases). CDR3 length: 14 residues. Germline lookup yields CDR1 GTSNPN and CDR2 SVGIG (reference sequence). V was pared by 2 bases and J by 2 bases, with 10 bases between. The CDR3 region has the DNA TGTGCCTGGAGTAGAGGGGAGGGCAATCAGCCCCAGCATTTT. Its protein is CAWSRGEGNQPQHF.

The chain uses TRBV2 and TRBJ1-2; no clear D gene. Germline CDR1 is SNHLY and CDR2 is FYNNEI. The V end was cut by 3 bases, the J end by 8 bases, with 13 bases between. The CDR3 is 13 residues long. The CDR3 here is CASSERLDLGYTF. The CDR3 DNA reads as TGTGCCAGCAGTGAGAGGCTCGACTTAGGCTACACCTTC.

The chain employs TRBV5-1 and TRBJ2-3; possible D gene TRBD2, 6 bases. Germline loops: CDR1 SGHRS, CDR2 YFSETQ. The CDR3 is 16 amino acids. Trimming removed 2 bases from V and 3 bases from J, with 16 bases in between. The CDR3 reads CASSLLPGGETDTQYF. CDR3 sequence (DNA): TGCGCCAGCAGCTTACTCCCGGGCGGGGAGACAGATACGCAGTATTTT.

In its sample, this clone was seen many times. CDR3 loop: CASSSGQTFSYEQYF. CDR3 bases: TGTGCCAGCAGTTCCGGACAGACTTTCTCCTACGAGCAGTACTTC. The chain joins TRBV2 to TRBJ2-7, with a weak D call TRBD1 (6 bases). The V end lost 5 bases, the J end lost 0 bases, and 14 bases lay between the germline ends. CDR3 size: 15 residues. Germline loops: CDR1 SNHLY, CDR2 FYNNEI. The whole variable domain, remainder taken from reference TRBV2 and TRBJ2-7, is EPEVTQTPSHQVTQMGQEVILRCVPISNHLYFYWYRQILGQKVEFLVSFYNNEISEKSEIFDDQFSVERPDGSNFTLKIRSTKLEDSAMYFCASSSGQTFSYEQYFGPGTRLTVT.

The chain has TRBV19 and TRBJ1-5; D is unresolved. Trimming cost V 3 bases and J 1 base, with 7 bases left between them. CDR3 length: 14 residues. Germline V lookup: CDR1 LNHDA, CDR2 SQIVND (reference sequence). In nucleotides, the CDR3 is TGTGCCAGTAGTATGTCGTTAAGCAATCAGCCCCAGCATTTT. Its protein product is CASSMSLSNQPQHF.

The chain carries TRBV6-5 and TRBJ1-1; 9 nucleotides agree with TRBD1. This CDR3 contains 15 residues. Germline V gene sequence: CDR1 MNHEY, CDR2 SVGAGI. After removal of 5 bases from V and 3 bases from J, the junction contained 7 bases not matched to a gene. The CDR3 is CASSNGQGRDTEAFF. The CDR3, as DNA: TGTGCCAGCAGTAACGGACAGGGGAGAGACACTGAAGCTTTCTTT.

The chain is built from TRBV6-1 and TRBJ1-4; TRBD1 matches 10 bases. Germline assignment: CDR1 MNHNS and CDR2 SASEGT. V lost 3 bases, J lost 7 bases, and 14 bases stayed unmatched. The CDR3 has 18 residues. The CDR3 sequence: CASSEGQGRSLRFEKLFF. CDR3 nucleotide sequence: TGTGCCAGCAGTGAGGGACAGGGGCGATCCCTTAGGTTTGAAAAACTGTTTTTT.

The chain employs TRBV2 and TRBJ2-3; D may be TRBD2 (5 bases). Germline lookup yields CDR1 SNHLY and CDR2 FYNNEI. The CDR3 sequence is 13 residues long. V was shortened by 11 bases and J by 0 bases, with 12 bases between the two germline ends. The CDR3 sequence: CARSSGSTDTQYF. CDR3 in DNA: TGTGCCCGAAGCAGCGGAAGCACAGATACGCAGTATTTT.

The J gene is TRBJ1-1, the V gene TRBV7-9; D gene ambiguous. CDR1 SEHNR and CDR2 FQNEAQ come from the germline V gene (reference sequence). V was shortened by 0 bases and J by 3 bases, with 8 bases between the two germline ends. This CDR3 comprises 14 residues. In DNA form, the CDR3 reads TGTGCCAGCAGCTTAGCAGTAGCATACACTGAAGCTTTCTTT. It translates to CASSLAVAYTEAFF. The full variable domain, completed using reference TRBV7-9 and TRBJ1-1, is DTGVSQNPRHKITKRGQNVTFRCDPISEHNRLYWYRQTLGQGPEFLTYFQNEAQLEKSRLLSDRFSAERPKGSFSTLEIQRTEQGDSAMYLCASSLAVAYTEAFFGQGTRLTVV.

The rearrangement links TRBV7-6 to TRBJ2-1, with TRBD2 matching 9 bases. V lost 3 bases to trimming and J lost 5 bases; unmatched junction nucleotides: 8. Germline V gene sequence: CDR1 SGHVS, CDR2 FNYEAQ. The CDR3 contains 16 residues. The CDR3 spells CASSFRQGGGDNEQFF. The CDR3 DNA is TGTGCCAGCAGCTTTAGACAGGGCGGGGGGGACAATGAGCAGTTCTTC.

V is TRBV9 and J is TRBJ1-6; perhaps TRBD1 as D (6 bases). Germline V gene lookup returns CDR1 SGDLS and CDR2 YYNGEE. This CDR3 contains 14 residues. Trimming removed 0 bases from V and 5 bases from J, with 6 bases in between. The CDR3 DNA reads as TGTGCCAGCAGCGTAGAGGGGGATAATTCACCCCTCCACTTT. It encodes CASSVEGDNSPLHF.

V usage is TRBV29-1 and J usage is TRBJ2-1, with D perhaps matching TRBD2 (6 bases). The V and J ends lost 7 bases and 4 bases respectively, with 14 bases between them. Germline CDR1 SQVTM, CDR2 ANQGSEA. The CDR3 has 13 amino acids. The CDR3 region is CSADKGTYNEQFF. The DNA for the CDR3 is TGCAGCGCGGACAAGGGGACTTACAATGAGCAGTTCTTC.

The chain is built from TRBV5-1 and TRBJ1-2; 8 nucleotides line up with TRBD1. The CDR3 consists of 13 residues. With V trimmed by 4 bases and J by 8 bases, 7 bases remained unmatched. CDR1 is SGHRS, CDR2 YFSETQ, per germline. For the CDR3, the DNA is TGCGCCAGCAGCATAGGACAGGGAGTGGGCTACACCTTC. Translation gives CASSIGQGVGYTF.

The chain uses TRBV5-1 and TRBJ2-1; D gene ambiguous. Germline V gives CDR1 SGHRS, CDR2 YFSETQ. This CDR3 contains 14 residues. With 3 bases removed from V and 10 bases from J, the gap between germline ends came to 17 bases. The CDR3 is CASSSEGSLGEQFF. In DNA, the CDR3 is TGCGCCAGCAGCTCTGAAGGCTCCCTCGGGGAGCAGTTCTTC.

This sequence joins TRBV5-1 and TRBJ2-7; a weak D match, TRBD1 (5 bases). V was cut by 5 bases and J by 2 bases, with 17 bases left in between. In germline, CDR1 is SGHRS, CDR2 YFSETQ. This CDR3 is built from 15 residues. CDR3 DNA: TGCGCCAGCAGTGCAGGGTACGACGTGCCCTACGAGCAGTACTTC. It specifies CASSAGYDVPYEQYF.

The V call is TRBV5-1, the J call TRBJ2-5; a weak D match, TRBD1 (5 bases). V lost 2 bases, J lost 7 bases, and 12 bases lay in between. The CDR3 has 13 residues. Germline V gene sequence: CDR1 SGHRS, CDR2 YFSETQ. DNA for the CDR3: TGCGCCAGCAGCTTAGGGGAACGGAGGACCCAGTACTTC. Its protein is CASSLGERRTQYF.

This chain joins TRBV5-4 and TRBJ1-6; tentatively, D is TRBD1 (5 bases). The CDR3 spans 15 residues. Between the trimmed V and J ends, which lost 4 bases and 6 bases, there was a span of 14 bases. Germline CDR1 reads SGHNT; CDR2 reads YYREEE (reference sequence). The CDR3 DNA follows: TGTGCCAGCAGCGGCATGGGGCCGGCTAATTCACCCCTCCACTTT. Protein: CASSGMGPANSPLHF.

The chain employs TRBV3-1 (or the pseudogene TRBV3-2) and TRBJ1-2; tentatively, D is TRBD1 (6 bases). The length of the CDR3 is 16 residues. Germline V gene lookup returns CDR1 LGHDT and CDR2 YNNKEL (reference sequence). V lost 1 base, J lost 8 bases, and 20 bases lay in between. This chain's CDR3 is CASSQVSGRGQGGYTF. The DNA for the CDR3 is TGTGCCAGCAGCCAAGTATCGGGCAGGGGCCAGGGAGGCTACACCTTC.

The chain recombines TRBV18 with TRBJ2-7, with D uncertain. The ends were cut back, 2 bases at V and 7 bases at J, with 12 bases in the middle. Germline loops: CDR1 KGHSH, CDR2 LQKENI. The CDR3 runs to 13 residues. The DNA for the CDR3 is TGTGCCAGCTCACCAGACAATCAGAAGGAGCAGTACTTC. As protein: CASSPDNQKEQYF.

This clone was counted a few times. The chain joins TRBV2 to TRBJ2-6; tentative D call: TRBD1 (6 bases). Per the germline V gene, CDR1 is SNHLY and CDR2 is FYNNEI. CDR3 length: 15 amino acids. Trimming shortened V by 7 bases and J by 2 bases, and 12 bases separated the two germline ends. CDR3 protein: CASIRAGAGANVLTF. For the CDR3, the DNA is TGTGCCAGCATCCGCGCAGGGGCTGGGGCCAACGTCCTGACTTTC.

The table lists this clone with a count of one. The CDR3 spells CASSFTRVSGTDTQYF. CDR3 nucleotides: TGTGCCAGCAGCTTCACCAGGGTCTCCGGCACAGATACGCAGTATTTT. This chain connects TRBV27 to TRBJ2-3, with D maybe TRBD1 (5 bases). The V and J ends lost 6 bases and 1 base respectively, with 17 bases between them. Germline V CDR1 and CDR2: MNHEY, SMNVEV (reference sequence). This CDR3 comprises 16 residues.

This clone occurred a few times. The chain couples TRBV7-9 to TRBJ1-1, with no clear D. The CDR3 totals 13 residues. CDR1 is SEHNR, CDR2 FQNEAQ, per germline (reference sequence). V was cut by 1 base and J by 5 bases, with 8 bases left in between. This chain's CDR3 is CASSLGSRTEAFF. CDR3 in DNA: TGTGCCAGCAGCTTAGGAAGTAGAACTGAAGCTTTCTTT. The entire variable domain, with the rest obtained from reference TRBV7-9 and TRBJ1-1, is as follows: DTGVSQNPRHKITKRGQNVTFRCDPISEHNRLYWYRQTLGQGPEFLTYFQNEAQLEKSRLLSDRFSAERPKGSFSTLEIQRTEQGDSAMYLCASSLGSRTEAFFGQGTRLTVV.

This chain joins TRBV5-6 and TRBJ1-1; a possible D gene is TRBD1 (5 bases). This CDR3 is 11 amino acids long. In germline, CDR1 is SGHDT, CDR2 YYEEEE. V was trimmed by 2 bases and J by 7 bases, leaving 6 bases between them. The CDR3 loop is CASSFGGEAFF. The DNA of the CDR3 is TGTGCCAGCAGCTTCGGGGGTGAAGCTTTCTTT.

This clone was seen only once. The chain recombines TRBV5-1 with TRBJ1-6, with TRBD1 identical over 7 bases. Germline V lookup: CDR1 SGHRS, CDR2 YFSETQ. After removal of 4 bases from V and 7 bases from J, the junction contained 8 bases not matched to a gene. The CDR3 runs 15 residues. Here the CDR3 DNA reads TGCGCCAGCAGCAGATCGGGACAGCAAAATTCACCCCTCCACTTT. Amino acid sequence: CASSRSGQQNSPLHF.

The chain joins TRBV21-1 to TRBJ1-3; the DNA was not compared with TRBD1, the D call given in the table. TRBV21-1 is deemed a pseudogene. The CDR3 sequence is 14 residues long. CDR3 region: CASSNRQGRNTIYF. The CDR3, as DNA: TGTGCCAGCAGCAACCGACAGGGTCGAAACACCATATATTTT.